One sample yielded the 13 T cell receptor beta chains listed below, sequenced in a study of blood T cell repertoires in COVID-19. The data were produced by immunoSEQ multiplex PCR, yet TCRdb's version contains in-frame clones alone and is incomplete. This sample carries 310,000 or so clones, approximately 89% of them seen once, and the ten largest clones take around 2.2%. Sequencing was carried out using peripheral blood. The receptors here all came from a woman under 40 with COVID-19, enrolled during active disease.

CDR3: CASDGQFNQPQHF. CDR3 sequence (DNA): TGTGCCAGCGATGGACAGTTCAATCAGCCCCAGCATTTT. This sequence joins TRBV6-6 and TRBJ1-5; possible D gene TRBD1, 6 bases. This CDR3 is 13 amino acids long. V dropped 8 bases and J dropped 3 bases, with 11 bases sitting between them. Per the germline V gene, CDR1 is MNHNY and CDR2 is SVGAGI (reference sequence).

V is TRBV5-5 and J is TRBJ1-5; no clear D gene. Between the trimmed V and J ends, which lost 5 bases and 2 bases, there was a span of 8 bases. Per germline, CDR1 SGHKS and CDR2 YYEKEE (reference sequence). CDR3 length: 13 residues. The CDR3 protein is CASSPRGNQPQHF. The CDR3 DNA follows: TGTGCCAGCAGTCCGAGGGGCAATCAGCCCCAGCATTTT.

The gene calls are TRBV7-9 and TRBJ2-4; D remains unclear. The CDR3 extends over 13 amino acids. V lost 1 base to trimming and J lost 13 bases, with 14 bases between them. The germline V gene has CDR1 SEHNR and CDR2 FQNEAQ (reference sequence). This CDR3 reads CASSLELELEQYF. The CDR3 DNA sequence: TGTGCCAGCAGCTTAGAGTTAGAATTAGAGCAGTACTTC.

The chain links TRBV27 to TRBJ1-2; a weak D match, TRBD1 (6 bases). Germline-derived CDR1 and CDR2 are MNHEY and SMNVEV (reference sequence). The CDR3 is 13 residues long. V lost 6 bases and J lost 7, with 15 bases in between. CDR3 in amino acids: CASSADRFGGYTF. The CDR3 DNA sequence: TGTGCCAGCAGCGCGGACAGATTCGGTGGCTACACCTTC.

CDR3: CASSERDEDEQFF. The CDR3 DNA reads as TGTGCCAGCAGTGAGCGGGATGAAGATGAGCAGTTCTTC. The chain has TRBV25-1 and TRBJ2-1, with D tentatively TRBD2 (6 bases). Germline-derived CDR1 and CDR2 are MGHDK and SYGVNS. Trimming cost V 3 bases and J 8 bases, with 11 bases left between them. The CDR3 covers 13 residues.

The chain has TRBV5-1 and TRBJ1-4; TRBD1 agrees at 7 bases. CDR3 length: 16 residues. Germline-derived CDR1 and CDR2 are SGHRS and YFSETQ. V was clipped by 3 bases and J by 0 bases; unmatched bases: 5. The CDR3 DNA follows: TGCGCCAGCAGCTATAGACAGGGCTCAACTAATGAAAAACTGTTTTTT. Its protein product is CASSYRQGSTNEKLFF.

The rearrangement links TRBV30 to TRBJ2-5, with TRBD1 as a possible D gene (5 bases). The CDR3 sequence is 13 residues long. The germline gives CDR1 GTSNPN, CDR2 SVGIG (reference sequence). Trimming removed 5 bases at V and 6 bases at J, with 16 bases between. CDR3 DNA sequence: TGTGCCTGGGATGCAGGGCCCCCGAAGACCCAGTACTTC. Translating gives CAWDAGPPKTQYF.

The rearrangement uses TRBV9 and TRBJ2-3; weak D call: TRBD2 (5 bases). Germline CDR1 is SGDLS and CDR2 is YYNGEE. The CDR3 is made up of 16 amino acids. V was shortened by 3 bases and J by 3 bases, with 17 bases between the two germline ends. CDR3 nucleotide sequence: TGTGCCAGCAGCGCGGACTTGCCTACGGTAACAGATACGCAGTATTTT. It encodes CASSADLPTVTDTQYF.

This clone was found once. This chain connects TRBV25-1 to TRBJ2-7, with 9 bases matching TRBD1. The germline V gene encodes CDR1 MGHDK and CDR2 SYGVNS. This CDR3 region has 13 residues. The trim removed 5 bases at V and 8 bases at J, leaving 7 bases unmatched. The DNA of the CDR3 is TGTGCCAGCAGTCCGGGACAGGGTGATCAGCAGTACTTC. It translates to CASSPGQGDQQYF.

The chain has TRBV30 and TRBJ1-1, with 8 positions matching TRBD1. The CDR3 runs to 14 residues. Germline V gene data show CDR1 as GTSNPN and CDR2 as SVGIG (reference sequence). V was pared by 2 bases and J by 5 bases, with 7 bases of the junction left unmatched. The CDR3: CAWSYGQGGTEAFF. The CDR3 DNA reads as TGTGCCTGGAGTTACGGACAGGGAGGGACTGAAGCTTTCTTT.

The chain uses TRBV20-1 and TRBJ1-1; the D is unclear. The V end lost 3 bases, the J end lost 10 bases, and 12 bases lay between the germline ends. The CDR3 extends over 11 amino acids. Germline lookup yields CDR1 DFQATT and CDR2 SNEGSKA (reference sequence). The CDR3 protein is CSASSGERAFF. CDR3 coding DNA: TGCAGTGCTAGTTCCGGGGAGCGAGCTTTCTTT.

This chain connects TRBV7-2 to TRBJ2-1; 10 bases map to TRBD2. The CDR3 loop spans 17 amino acids. Germline CDR1 is SGHTA and CDR2 is FQGNSA. Unmatched junction bases numbered 6, after V lost 2 bases and J lost 2 bases. The DNA of the CDR3 is TGTGCCAGCAGCTTATCTCTTAGCGGGAGGCCCTACAATGAGCAGTTCTTC. It codes for CASSLSLSGRPYNEQFF.

This clone was detected a few times. The CDR3 protein is CASSEALRGQGDEQYF. CDR3 bases: TGTGCCAGCAGTGAAGCGCTTCGGGGACAGGGGGACGAGCAGTACTTC. The V call is TRBV2, the J call TRBJ2-7, with 11 bases that match TRBD1. V lost 0 bases to trimming and J lost 5 bases; unmatched junction nucleotides: 6. The CDR3 has 16 residues. Germline CDR1 is SNHLY and CDR2 is FYNNEI.